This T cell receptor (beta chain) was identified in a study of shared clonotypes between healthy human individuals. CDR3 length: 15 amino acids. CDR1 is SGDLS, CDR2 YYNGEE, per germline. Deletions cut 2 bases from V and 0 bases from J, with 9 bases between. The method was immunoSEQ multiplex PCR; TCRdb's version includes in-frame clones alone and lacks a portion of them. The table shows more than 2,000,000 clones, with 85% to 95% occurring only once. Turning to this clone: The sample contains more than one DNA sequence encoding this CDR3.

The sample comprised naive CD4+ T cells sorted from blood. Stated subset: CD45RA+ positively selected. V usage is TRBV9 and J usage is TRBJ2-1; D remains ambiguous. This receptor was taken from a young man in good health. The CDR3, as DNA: TGTGCCAGCAGCGTTGACCCAGGCTCCTACAATGAGCAGTTCTTC. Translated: CASSVDPGSYNEQFF.